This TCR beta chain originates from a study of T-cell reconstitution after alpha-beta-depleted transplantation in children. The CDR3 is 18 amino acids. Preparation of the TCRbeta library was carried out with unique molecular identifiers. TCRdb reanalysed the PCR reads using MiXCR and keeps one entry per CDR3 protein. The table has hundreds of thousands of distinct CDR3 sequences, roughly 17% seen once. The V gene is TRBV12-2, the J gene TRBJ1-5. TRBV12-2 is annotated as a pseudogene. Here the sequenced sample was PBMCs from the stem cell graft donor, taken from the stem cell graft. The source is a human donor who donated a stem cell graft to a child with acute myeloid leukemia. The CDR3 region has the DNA TGTGCAAGTCGCTCCAAGAGACGCACACTAAATAGCAATCAGCCCCAGCATTTT. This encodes CASRSKRRTLNSNQPQHF.